Shown below are 16 T cell receptor beta chains from a single sample sequenced in a study of human T cells and chemical hapten exposure. One entry per CDR3 protein, called by TCRdb with MiXCR from the RACE reads. The sample carries a few hundred thousand distinct CDR3 sequences, nearly 6.5% recorded once. As to time point: patch test 2, 6 weeks after DPC sensitization. Treatment in this sample: therapeutic diphenylcyclopropenone sensitization with weekly scalp DPC. The specimen comprised whole blood, sampled in connection with sensitization to the hapten diphenylcyclopropenone (DPC). The origin of the receptors is a woman younger than 35 with alopecia areata. Some clones in this sample may be carry-over from other donors' samples.

This clonotype has a count of ten or more. V gene TRBV20-1 combines with J gene TRBJ2-1, with 13 bases lining up with TRBD2. The germline gives CDR1 DFQATT, CDR2 SNEGSKA (reference sequence). The CDR3 contains 16 residues. V was clipped by 0 bases and J by 2 bases; unmatched bases: 1. For the CDR3, the DNA is TGCAGTGCTAGAGAGGGGACTAGCGGGGCCTACAATGAGCAGTTCTTC. This encodes CSAREGTSGAYNEQFF.

This clonotype was detected ten times or more. The chain combines TRBV4-3 with TRBJ1-5; D is possibly TRBD1 (5 bases). The V gene lost 0 bases and the J gene lost 6 bases, with 12 bases spanning the gap. There are 15 residues in the CDR3. Germline assignment: CDR1 LGHNA and CDR2 YSLEER. The CDR3 DNA reads as TGCGCCAGCAGCCAAGATGGAGGGGTTGGTCAGCCCCAGCATTTT. Protein product: CASSQDGGVGQPQHF.

This clonotype has ten or more counts. This chain uses TRBV6-5 with TRBJ2-7; TRBD2 matches 8 bases. Trimming took 6 bases from V and 6 from J; bases not matched to a gene: 10. CDR1 is MNHEY, CDR2 SVGAGI, per germline. CDR3 length: 14 amino acids. DNA of the CDR3: TGTGCCAGCAGCCAAAGGGTGAGCGGGAGCGAGCAGTACTTC. Translation gives CASSQRVSGSEQYF.

At least ten counts were recorded for this clonotype. This chain links TRBV15 with TRBJ1-5, with a possible D match to TRBD1 (5 bases). Germline CDR1 LNHNV, CDR2 YYDKDF (reference sequence). The CDR3 covers 13 residues. V shed 3 bases and J shed 9 bases, with 12 bases lying between them. In DNA form, the CDR3 reads TGTGCCACCAGCAGGGTACAGGTGTCGCCCCAGCATTTT. It yields the protein CATSRVQVSPQHF.

This clonotype was picked up a small number of times. The chain is built from TRBV28 and TRBJ2-1, with D tentatively TRBD2 (7 bases). Germline-derived CDR1 and CDR2 are MDHEN and SYDVKM. The V and J ends lost 5 bases and 5 bases respectively, with 16 bases between them. The CDR3 spans 15 residues. The chain's CDR3 is CASSVGGGGDNEQFF. CDR3 sequence (DNA): TGTGCCAGCAGTGTCGGGGGAGGGGGAGACAATGAGCAGTTCTTC.

In its sample, this clonotype was seen many times. The chain links TRBV6-2 or TRBV6-3 to TRBJ1-1; a possible D gene is TRBD1 (6 bases). The germline CDR1 and CDR2 sequences are MNHEY and SVGEGT. Trimming shortened V by 5 bases and J by 6 bases, and 10 bases separated the two germline ends. This CDR3 is 12 amino acids long. The CDR3 DNA reads TGTGCCAGCAGTACACAGGGTGCTGAAGCTTTCTTT. Translating it yields CASSTQGAEAFF.

The chain is built from TRBV20-1 and TRBJ2-2; no reliable D call. Trimming cost V 5 bases and J 0 bases, with 10 bases left between them. The CDR3 length is 14 residues. Germline V gene lookup returns CDR1 DFQATT and CDR2 SNEGSKA (reference sequence). DNA of the CDR3: TGCAGTGCTCCCCTCCAGACGAACACCGGGGAGCTGTTTTTT. Encoded protein: CSAPLQTNTGELFF.

This clonotype was picked up many times. This chain connects TRBV10-3 to TRBJ2-7; TRBD1 aligns across 10 bases. V gave up 10 bases and J gave up 5 bases; unmatched junction bases: 11. This CDR3 has 14 residues. Per germline, CDR1 ENHRY and CDR2 SYGVKD. The CDR3 DNA follows: TGTGCCACCGCAAAGCGGGACAGGGGTCACGAGCAGTACTTC. Amino acid sequence: CATAKRDRGHEQYF.

This chain connects TRBV2 to TRBJ2-7; 7 bases are a match to TRBD1. CDR1 and CDR2 (germline): SNHLY, FYNNEI. CDR3 length: 14 residues. Trimming cost V 4 bases and J 0 bases; bases outside gene matches: 3. CDR3: CASSATGDSYEQYF. The CDR3 DNA is TGTGCCAGCAGTGCTACAGGGGACTCCTACGAGCAGTACTTC.

The chain recombines TRBV5-1 with TRBJ1-1; 7 positions match TRBD1. Unmatched junction bases numbered 8, after V lost 4 bases and J lost 2 bases. The germline gives CDR1 SGHRS, CDR2 YFSETQ. The CDR3 loop spans 15 amino acids. Here the CDR3 DNA reads TGCGCCAGCAGCCCCGACGGACAGGCCAACACTGAAGCTTTCTTT. Translation gives CASSPDGQANTEAFF.

The chain couples TRBV6-5 to TRBJ2-7; 8 nucleotides agree with TRBD1. The CDR3 has 14 amino acids. The V and J ends lost 4 bases and 3 bases, in that order; junction bases with no gene match: 5. Germline V CDR1 and CDR2: MNHEY, SVGAGI. The CDR3 loop reads CASSSRGLRYEQYF. DNA for the CDR3: TGTGCCAGCAGTTCCAGGGGGCTCCGCTACGAGCAGTACTTC.

In this sample, this clonotype turned up a few times. The V gene is TRBV29-1, the J gene TRBJ1-3, with 9 bases matching TRBD1. The J segment lost 4 bases and the V segment lost 6 bases, leaving 4 bases of the junction unmatched. The CDR3 extends over 13 amino acids. In germline, CDR1 is SQVTM, CDR2 ANQGSEA. In nucleotides, the CDR3 is TGCAGCGTAGTGGGGACAGGGGGAAACACCATATATTTT. Translating gives CSVVGTGGNTIYF.

At least ten counts were recorded for this clonotype. The rearrangement uses TRBV4-3 and TRBJ1-1, with TRBD1 as a possible D gene (6 bases). Trimming removed 1 base from V and 4 bases from J, with 13 bases in between. Germline CDR1 and CDR2: LGHNA and YSLEER. The CDR3 consists of 15 residues. The CDR3 DNA reads TGCGCCAGCAGCCAAGTCCCCGAGGGGGGCACTGAAGCTTTCTTT. Its protein is CASSQVPEGGTEAFF.

This clonotype was observed a few times. The chain carries TRBV5-5 and TRBJ2-1, with D perhaps assigned TRBD1 or TRBD2 (5 bases each). This CDR3 has 15 residues. Germline V gene sequence: CDR1 SGHKS, CDR2 YYEKEE (reference sequence). The V end lost 0 bases, the J end lost 9 bases, and 16 bases lay between the germline ends. CDR3: CASSLEVTGRGEQFF. CDR3 sequence (DNA): TGTGCCAGCAGCTTGGAGGTTACGGGGCGCGGTGAGCAGTTCTTC.

This clonotype has at least ten counts. The chain recombines TRBV7-6 with TRBJ1-4; D unclear. Trimming removed 2 bases at V and 3 bases at J, with 7 bases between. Germline values: CDR1 SGHVS, CDR2 FNYEAQ. This CDR3 has 14 residues. The CDR3 region is CASSLQASNEKLFF. CDR3 coding DNA: TGTGCCAGCAGCTTACAAGCATCTAATGAAAAACTGTTTTTT. The full variable domain, rest sourced from reference TRBV7-6 and TRBJ1-4, is GAGVSQSPRYKVTKRGQDVALRCDPISGHVSLYWYRQALGQGPEFLTYFNYEAQQDKSGLPNDRFSAERPEGSISTLTIQRTEQRDSAMYRCASSLQASNEKLFFGSGTQLSVL.

This clonotype was recorded many times. The chain uses TRBV12-3 or TRBV12-4 and TRBJ2-7; D unresolved. Between the trimmed V and J ends, which lost 2 bases and 5 bases, there was a span of 4 bases. This CDR3 has 11 amino acids. Here the CDR3 reads CASSLSDEQYF. DNA of the CDR3: TGTGCCAGCAGTTTAAGCGACGAGCAGTACTTC.